This is a list of T cell receptor beta chains from one sample in a study of prognosis after radiotherapy for stage I lung cancer. TCRdb reprocessed the multiplex PCR reads via MiXCR and lists one record per CDR3 protein. Of approximately 51,000 distinct CDR3 sequences listed, 30% to 35% are singletons. The starting material was PBMCs, obtained before or after stereotactic body radiation therapy (not recorded which). These receptors all stem from a donor of 50 years or more with non-small cell lung cancer. The CDR3 runs from the conserved cysteine through the conserved F or W. D genes are given only for firm matches. Clone size is shown for a subset of rows, as once, few, many or a class of expanded clone.

TRBJ2-5 | TRBD2 | NA | TRBV19 | TGTGCCAGTAGTGCTTTTAGCGGGGAAAAGAGGGAGACCCAGTACTTC | CASSAFSGEKRETQYF
TRBJ1-6 | NA | NA | TRBV27 | TGTGCCAGCAGCGGTGACAGGCGCAAATTCACCCCTCACTTT | CASSGDRRKFTPHF
TRBJ2-7 | TRBD2 | many | TRBV12-3/TRBV12-4 | TGTGCCAGCAGTTTCGGCGGGGCGGGGGACGAGCAGTACTTC | CASSFGGAGDEQYF
TRBJ1-1 | NA | many | TRBV7-8 | TGTGCCAGCAGCCCGCTAATAGGGCGTATTTGGACTGAAGCTTTCTTT | CASSPLIGRIWTEAFF
TRBJ1-2 | NA | many | TRBV10-3 | TGTGCCACCGTAGGACGGGGACCCGGGGAGGGTGGCTACACCTTC | CATVGRGPGEGGYTF
TRBJ2-2 | NA | medium-sized | TRBV11-2 | TGTGCCAGCAGCCGCCGGGGGGCCCACGGGGAGCTGTTTTTT | CASSRRGAHGELFF
TRBJ1-6 | NA | many | TRBV7-2 | TGTGCCAGCAGCTTATCAGGGGATTCACCCCTCCACTTT | CASSLSGDSPLHF
TRBJ2-1 | NA | many | TRBV7-8 | TGTGCCAGCAGCTCGTCAGGGGGGGACGGGGGAGGTACCTACAATGAGCAGTTCTTC | CASSSSGGDGGGTYNEQFF
TRBJ1-4 | NA | many | TRBV30 | TGTGCCTGGTCTATGGGACACCAGAATGAAAAACTGTTTTTT | CAWSMGHQNEKLFF
TRBJ2-7 | NA | once | TRBV7-2 | TGTGCCAGCAGCTTATCTCAAGGCAGGGGATATGAGCAGTACTTC | CASSLSQGRGYEQYF
TRBJ2-2 | TRBD2 | many | TRBV5-1 | TGCGCCAGCAGCTGGACTAGCGGGAGCACCGGGGAGCTGTTTTTT | CASSWTSGSTGELFF
TRBJ1-1 | NA | NA | TRBV11-2 | TGTGCCAGCAGTCCCGACTCGACTGAAGCTTTCTTT | CASSPDSTEAFF
TRBJ2-1 | TRBD2 | many | TRBV6-1 | TGTGCCAGCACCCTACAACTAGCGGGAGAGGGGAATGAGCAGTTCTTC | CASTLQLAGEGNEQFF
TRBJ1-1 | TRBD1 | once | TRBV7-2 | TGTGCCAGCAGCCTGATCGCCAGGGGGAATGAAGCTTTCTTT | CASSLIARGNEAFF
TRBJ1-6 | NA | NA | TRBV6-1 | TGTGCCATCAATATTGACATAAATTCACCCCTCCACTTT | CAINIDINSPLHF
TRBJ2-3 | NA | many | TRBV2 | TGTGCCAGTACCCTCCAAGTGGGCACAGATACGCAGTATTTT | CASTLQVGTDTQYF
TRBJ2-1 | TRBD2 | many | TRBV5-6 | TGTGCCAGCAGCTCGATCGAGCGGGGTTACAATGAGCAGTTCTTC | CASSSIERGYNEQFF
TRBJ2-3 | TRBD2 | many | TRBV4-3 | TGCGCCAGCAGCCAAGGGTGGGTAGCGGGAGGCTCTAGCACAGATACGCAGTATTTT | CASSQGWVAGGSSTDTQYF
TRBJ2-1 | NA | NA | TRBV2 | TGTGCCGGACTGGATAGCTACTACAATGAGCAGTTCTTC | CAGLDSYYNEQFF
TRBJ1-1 | NA | few | TRBV9 | TGTGCCAGCAGCCTAACCTTAGGGATCACTGAAGCTTTCTTT | CASSLTLGITEAFF
TRBJ2-2 | TRBD2 | NA | TRBV7-3 | TGTGCCAGCAGCTCAGGGACTACCGGAGGGCGCGGGGAGCTGTTTTTT | CASSSGTTGGRGELFF
TRBJ2-1 | NA | many | TRBV6-1 | TGTGCCAGCAGTGCGAACATCCGTGAGCAGTTCTTC | CASSANIREQFF
TRBJ2-2 | NA | NA | TRBV5-1 | TGCGCCAGCGGGGTAGCGGTAGAGCCTACCGGGGAACTGTTTTTT | CASGVAVEPTGELFF
TRBJ2-1 | NA | many | TRBV12-3/TRBV12-4 | TGTGCCAGCACCGTGATGAGTAGCGGTGAGCAGTTCTTC | CASTVMSSGEQFF
TRBJ1-1 | NA | many | TRBV10-3 | TGTGCCACCGCGGTGGGGGAAAGGGGTGAAGCTTTCTTT | CATAVGERGEAFF
TRBJ1-3 | TRBD1 | many | TRBV20-1 | TGCAGTGCTAGAAGCGCGAGAAGGACAGGGGAAAAGGGTGGAAACACCATATATTTT | CSARSARRTGEKGGNTIYF
TRBJ2-3 | NA | few | TRBV5-4 | TGTGCCAGCAGCCGAGTGGGGGTCCCGGGCCCGGGAGATACGCAGTATTTT | CASSRVGVPGPGDTQYF
TRBJ2-7 | TRBD1 | many | TRBV19 | TGTGCCAGACTCACGACAGGGAACGGTACCTACGAGCAGTACTTC | CARLTTGNGTYEQYF
TRBJ1-5 | NA | many | TRBV18 | TGTGCCAGCTCAATCGGAAACCCTTCAGGGCAGCCCCAGCATTTT | CASSIGNPSGQPQHF
TRBJ2-1 | NA | NA | TRBV12-3/TRBV12-4 | TGTGCCAGCCGCTGGGCGGCGGGAAGGGAGCAGTTCTTC | CASRWAAGREQFF
TRBJ1-2 | NA | many | TRBV5-1 | TGCGCCAGCAGCTTGGACGGTGCTAACTATGGCTACACCTTC | CASSLDGANYGYTF
TRBJ1-3 | NA | NA | TRBV12-3/TRBV12-4 | TGTGCCAGCAGTATCGACGGGATTCCGGTACCTGGAAACACCATATATTTT | CASSIDGIPVPGNTIYF
TRBJ2-1 | TRBD2 | many | TRBV4-2 | TGTGCCAGCAGCAAAGACACACGACTAGCGGGAGTGCAGTTCTTC | CASSKDTRLAGVQFF
TRBJ1-1 | NA | many | TRBV19 | TGTGCCAGTAGTATGTGGGGACAGAACACTGAAGCTTTCTTT | CASSMWGQNTEAFF